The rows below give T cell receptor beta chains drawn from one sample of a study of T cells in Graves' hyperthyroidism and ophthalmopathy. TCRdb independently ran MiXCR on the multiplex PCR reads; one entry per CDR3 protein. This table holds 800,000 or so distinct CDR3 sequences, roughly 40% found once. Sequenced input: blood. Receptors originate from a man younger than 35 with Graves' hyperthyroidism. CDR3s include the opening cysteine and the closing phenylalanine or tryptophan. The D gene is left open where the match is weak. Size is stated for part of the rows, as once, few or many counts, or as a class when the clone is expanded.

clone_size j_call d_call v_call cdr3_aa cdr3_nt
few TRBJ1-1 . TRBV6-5 CASSYRPPEAFF TGTGCCAGCAGTTACCGGCCACCTGAAGCTTTCTTT
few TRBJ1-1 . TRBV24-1 CATSKGGNTEAFF TGTGCCACCAGCAAGGGGGGCAACACTGAAGCTTTCTTT
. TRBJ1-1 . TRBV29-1 CSPHSPGRQNTEAFF TGCAGCCCCCACTCTCCGGGACGGCAGAACACTGAAGCTTTCTTT
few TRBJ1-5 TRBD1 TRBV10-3 CATGTGWDQPQHF TGTGCCACCGGGACAGGGTGGGATCAGCCCCAGCATTTT
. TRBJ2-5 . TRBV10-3 CAISAGTQYF TGTGCCATCAGTGCGGGGACCCAGTACTTC
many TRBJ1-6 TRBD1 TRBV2 CASSAPGGNSPLHF TGTGCCAGCAGTGCCCCAGGGGGAAATTCACCCCTCCACTTT
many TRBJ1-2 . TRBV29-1 CSARTGGTSGYTF TGCAGCGCCCGCACGGGGGGGACCAGTGGCTACACCTTC
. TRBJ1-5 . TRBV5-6 CASSLGFRGGQPQHF TGTGCCAGCAGCTTGGGGTTCAGGGGTGGACAGCCCCAGCATTTT
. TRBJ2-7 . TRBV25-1 CASSLAGPSSYEQYF TGTGCCAGCAGTTTAGCTGGGCCTAGCTCCTACGAGCAGTACTTC
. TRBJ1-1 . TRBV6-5 CASSLLRRAEAFF TGTGCCAGCAGTTTACTCAGGAGGGCTGAAGCTTTCTTT
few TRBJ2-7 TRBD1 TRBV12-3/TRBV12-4 CASRPQGAYEQYF TGTGCCAGCAGACCTCAGGGGGCTTACGAGCAGTACTTC
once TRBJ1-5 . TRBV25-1 CARVGLGNQPQHF TGTGCTAGAGTAGGCCTGGGCAATCAGCCCCAGCATTTT
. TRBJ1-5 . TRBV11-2 CASSLGRVGVSNQPQHF TGTGCCAGCAGCTTAGGACGAGTGGGAGTCAGCAATCAGCCCCAGCATTTT
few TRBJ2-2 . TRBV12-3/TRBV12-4 CASSLAGGPIGELFF TGTGCCAGCAGTTTAGCGGGGGGGCCGATCGGGGAGCTGTTTTTT
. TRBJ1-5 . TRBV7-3 CASSQDFGVVGEPQHF TGTGCCAGCAGCCAAGACTTTGGAGTTGTGGGGGAACCCCAGCATTTT
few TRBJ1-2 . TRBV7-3 CASSSGPRTNYGYTF TGTGCCAGCAGCTCAGGGCCCCGGACTAACTATGGCTACACCTTC
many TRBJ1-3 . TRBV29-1 CSVKEGGAGNTIYF TGCAGCGTCAAGGAGGGAGGCGCTGGAAACACCATATATTTT
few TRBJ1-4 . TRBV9 CASSSGVLNEKLFF TGTGCCAGCAGCTCGGGGGTGCTTAATGAAAAACTGTTTTTT
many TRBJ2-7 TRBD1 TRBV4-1 CASSPGQGLGEQYF TGCGCCAGCAGCCCCGGACAGGGATTAGGCGAGCAGTACTTC
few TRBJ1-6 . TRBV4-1 CASSQEGRKNSPLHF TGCGCCAGCAGCCAAGAGGGGCGGAAGAATTCACCCCTCCACTTT
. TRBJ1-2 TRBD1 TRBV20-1 CSARDAPRDRGNYGYTF TGCAGTGCTAGAGATGCGCCGCGGGACAGGGGGAACTATGGCTACACCTTC
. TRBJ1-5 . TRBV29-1 CSSGYRNSNQPQHF TGCAGCAGTGGGTACAGGAATAGCAATCAGCCCCAGCATTTT
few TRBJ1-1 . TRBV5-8 CASSLDGKGTEAFF TGTGCCAGCAGTCTTGACGGGAAAGGTACTGAAGCTTTCTTT
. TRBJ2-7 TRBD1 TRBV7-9 CASSKFPGQDSYEQYF TGTGCCAGCAGCAAATTTCCGGGACAGGACTCCTACGAGCAGTACTTC
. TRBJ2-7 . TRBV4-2 CASSQGDGPYEQYF TGTGCCAGCAGCCAAGGTGACGGACCCTACGAGCAGTACTTC
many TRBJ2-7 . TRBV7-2 CASSPDLAYEQYF TGTGCCAGCAGTCCAGACTTAGCCTACGAGCAGTACTTC
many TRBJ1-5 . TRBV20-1 CSASAVGAGNQPQHF TGCAGTGCTAGCGCCGTTGGAGCGGGCAATCAGCCCCAGCATTTT
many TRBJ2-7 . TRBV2 CASSAGGKQYF TGTGCCAGCAGTGCCGGAGGGAAGCAGTACTTC
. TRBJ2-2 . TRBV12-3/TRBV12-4 CASSFTRGRDGELFF TGTGCCAGCAGTTTCACCCGGGGGCGCGACGGGGAGCTGTTTTTT
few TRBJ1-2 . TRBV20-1 CSAREHDKGQSYGYTF TGCAGTGCTAGAGAGCATGACAAGGGGCAGAGCTATGGCTACACCTTC
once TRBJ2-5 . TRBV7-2 CASSYGGPQYF TGTGCCAGCAGCTATGGGGGGCCCCAGTACTTC
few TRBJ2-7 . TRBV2 CASRARASSYEQYF TGTGCCAGCAGGGCGAGGGCTAGCTCCTACGAGCAGTACTTC
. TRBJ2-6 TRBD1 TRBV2 CASSNRDRRANVLTF TGTGCCAGCAGCAACAGGGACAGGAGGGCCAACGTCCTGACTTTC
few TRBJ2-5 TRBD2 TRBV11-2 CASSSLLSSGSETQYF TGTGCCAGCAGCTCTCTCCTAAGCAGCGGGAGCGAGACCCAGTACTTC
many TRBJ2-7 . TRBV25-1 CASRIGSRDEQYF TGTGCCAGCAGGATAGGTTCTAGGGACGAGCAGTACTTC
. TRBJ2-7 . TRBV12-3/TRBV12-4 CAGRDAGIPYEQYF TGTGCCGGCAGAGACGCAGGGATCCCCTACGAGCAGTACTTC
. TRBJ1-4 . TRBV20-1 CSASPDSTLGEKLFF TGCAGTGCCTCCCCGGACTCGACGCTGGGGGAAAAACTGTTTTTT
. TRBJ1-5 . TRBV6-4 CASSDSSTNQPQHF TGTGCCAGCAGTGACTCCTCGACTAATCAGCCCCAGCATTTT
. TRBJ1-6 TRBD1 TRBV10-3 CASSDNYRGQNSPLHF TGTGCCAGCAGTGACAACTACAGGGGGCAGAATTCACCCCTCCACTTT
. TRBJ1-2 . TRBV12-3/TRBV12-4 CASSQKNYGYTF TGTGCCAGCAGCCAAAAGAACTATGGCTACACCTTC
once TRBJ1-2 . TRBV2 CASIPGGLEYGYTF TGTGCCAGCATCCCCGGGGGCTTGGAATATGGCTACACCTTC
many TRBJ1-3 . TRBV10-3 CAISELSTGLSGNTIYF TGTGCCATCAGTGAACTATCGACAGGCCTCTCTGGAAACACCATATATTTT
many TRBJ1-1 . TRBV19 CASSIFGIMNTEAFF TGTGCCAGTAGTATTTTCGGGATCATGAACACTGAAGCTTTCTTT
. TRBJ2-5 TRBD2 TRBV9 CASSSTSSRGETQYF TGTGCCAGCAGTTCGACTAGCAGCCGGGGTGAGACCCAGTACTTC
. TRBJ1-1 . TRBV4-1 CASSRTPRPSGTEAFF TGCGCCAGCAGCCGGACACCGAGGCCGTCCGGGACTGAAGCTTTCTTT